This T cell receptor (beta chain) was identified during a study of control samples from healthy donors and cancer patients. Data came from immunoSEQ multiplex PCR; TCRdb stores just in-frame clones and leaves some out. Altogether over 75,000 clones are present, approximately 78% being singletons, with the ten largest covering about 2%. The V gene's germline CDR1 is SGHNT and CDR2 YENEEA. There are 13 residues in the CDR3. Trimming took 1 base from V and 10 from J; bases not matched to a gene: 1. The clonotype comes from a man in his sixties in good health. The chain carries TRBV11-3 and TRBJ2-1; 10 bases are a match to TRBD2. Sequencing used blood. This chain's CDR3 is CASSLGSGGEQFF. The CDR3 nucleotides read TGTGCCAGCAGCTTAGGTAGCGGGGGGGAGCAGTTCTTC.